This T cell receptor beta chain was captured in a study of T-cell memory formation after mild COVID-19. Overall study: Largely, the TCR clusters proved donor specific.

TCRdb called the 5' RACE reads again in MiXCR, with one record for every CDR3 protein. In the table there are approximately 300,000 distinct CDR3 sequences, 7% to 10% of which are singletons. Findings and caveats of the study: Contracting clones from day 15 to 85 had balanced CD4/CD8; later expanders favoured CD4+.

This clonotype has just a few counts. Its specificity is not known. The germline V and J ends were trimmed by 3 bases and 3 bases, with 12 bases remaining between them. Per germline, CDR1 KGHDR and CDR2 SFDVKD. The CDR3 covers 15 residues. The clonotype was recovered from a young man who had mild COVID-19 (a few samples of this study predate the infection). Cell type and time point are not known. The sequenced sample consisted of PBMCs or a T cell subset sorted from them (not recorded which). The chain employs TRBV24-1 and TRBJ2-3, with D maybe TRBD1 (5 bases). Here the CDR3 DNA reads TGTGCCACCAGTGATGGTCAGGGTCGGACAGATACGCAGTATTTT. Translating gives CATSDGQGRTDTQYF.